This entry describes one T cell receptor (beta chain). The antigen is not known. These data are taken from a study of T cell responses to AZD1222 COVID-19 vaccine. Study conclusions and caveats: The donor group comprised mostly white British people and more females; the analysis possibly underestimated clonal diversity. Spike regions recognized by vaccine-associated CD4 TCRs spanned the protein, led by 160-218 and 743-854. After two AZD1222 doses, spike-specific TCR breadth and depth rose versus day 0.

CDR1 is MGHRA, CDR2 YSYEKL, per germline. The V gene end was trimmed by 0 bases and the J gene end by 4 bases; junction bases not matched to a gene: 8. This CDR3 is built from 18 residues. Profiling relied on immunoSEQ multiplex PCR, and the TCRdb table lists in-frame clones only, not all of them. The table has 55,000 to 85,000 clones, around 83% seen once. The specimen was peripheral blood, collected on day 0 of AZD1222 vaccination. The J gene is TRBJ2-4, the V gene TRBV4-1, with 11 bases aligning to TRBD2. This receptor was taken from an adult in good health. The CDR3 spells CASSQEGLAGGGKNIQYF. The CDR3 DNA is TGCGCCAGCAGCCAAGAAGGGCTAGCGGGGGGTGGGAAAAACATTCAGTACTTC.